These 28 T cell receptor beta chains were all obtained from the same sample, sequenced in a study of CD8 T cells in Susac syndrome. RNA amounts of roughly 0.5 to 1 ug underwent reverse transcription with random hexamers. TCRdb recomputed calls from the immunoSEQ multiplex PCR reads with MiXCR, one row per CDR3 protein. The sample has some 190,000 distinct CDR3 sequences, approximately 94% seen once. The source material was CD4+ T cells from PBMCs. These receptors came from a human donor with Susac syndrome.

This chain connects TRBV7-2 to TRBJ1-2, with 9 nucleotides matching TRBD1. V lost 5 bases to trimming and J lost 6 bases; unmatched junction nucleotides: 7. The CDR3 contains 14 residues. Looked up from germline, CDR1 is SGHTA and CDR2 is FQGNSA. Here the CDR3 DNA reads TGTGCCAGCAGCCCCTACAGGGGGCAAAATGGCTACACCTTC. Amino acid sequence: CASSPYRGQNGYTF.

This clonotype appeared a single time. The rearrangement uses TRBV6-5 and TRBJ1-1; perhaps TRBD1 as D (6 bases). V was trimmed by 3 bases and J by 4 bases, leaving 15 bases between them. This CDR3 region has 15 residues. Per the germline V gene, CDR1 is MNHEY and CDR2 is SVGAGI. The CDR3 loop reads CASSYRGVGATEAFF. The DNA of the CDR3 is TGTGCCAGCAGTTATCGAGGGGTGGGGGCCACTGAAGCTTTCTTT.

The V and J genes are TRBV5-1 and TRBJ1-1; no clear D. The CDR3 is 13 residues long. V was cut by 7 bases and J by 3 bases, with 13 bases left in between. Per the germline V gene, CDR1 is SGHRS and CDR2 is YFSETQ. The CDR3 DNA is TGCGCCAGCGCACTCGGGCGCGACACTGAAGCTTTCTTT. This codes for CASALGRDTEAFF.

The chain combines TRBV6-2 or TRBV6-3 with TRBJ2-7, with 8 positions matching TRBD2. V was clipped by 10 bases and J by 3 bases; unmatched bases: 17. This CDR3 region has 16 residues. Germline V lookup: CDR1 MNHEY, CDR2 SVGEGT. For the CDR3, the DNA is TGTGCCACCAGCGATAGACTACCGGGGGGGTTCTACGAGCAGTACTTC. Residues: CATSDRLPGGFYEQYF.

This rearrangement joins TRBV30 to TRBJ1-3; D gene ambiguous. The germline V gene has CDR1 GTSNPN and CDR2 SVGIG (reference sequence). The CDR3 has 14 amino acids. V lost 2 bases to trimming and J lost 4 bases, with 12 bases between them. CDR3 protein: CAWSYWAEGNTIYF. Here the CDR3 DNA reads TGTGCCTGGAGTTATTGGGCAGAAGGAAACACCATATATTTT.

This rearrangement joins TRBV5-5 to TRBJ2-2, with 8 nucleotides matching TRBD2. Germline V gene lookup returns CDR1 SGHKS and CDR2 YYEKEE (reference sequence). This CDR3 is built from 14 residues. The V segment lost 4 bases and the J segment 4 bases; nucleotides outside the gene matches: 3. The CDR3 loop reads CASSGLAGTGELFF. CDR3 nucleotide sequence: TGTGCCAGCAGCGGACTAGCAGGCACCGGGGAGCTGTTTTTT.

The gene calls are TRBV20-1 and TRBJ1-2; 8 bases line up with TRBD1. V shed 0 bases, J shed 6 bases, and the junction held 21 bases outside the gene matches. The V gene's germline CDR1 is DFQATT and CDR2 SNEGSKA (reference sequence). The CDR3 sequence is 19 residues long. Here the CDR3 reads CSARDLRAGQGGGKNGYTF. The CDR3 DNA is TGCAGTGCTAGAGATTTGAGGGCCGGACAGGGCGGAGGAAAAAATGGCTACACCTTC.

The V and J genes are TRBV4-2 and TRBJ2-1, with 11 bases matching TRBD1. Trimming took 0 bases from V and 7 from J; bases not matched to a gene: 8. The CDR3 extends over 17 amino acids. The germline gives CDR1 LGHNA, CDR2 YNFKEQ. CDR3 DNA: TGTGCCAGCAGCCAAGAACCGCTGGACAGGGGGCGGAATGAGCAGTTCTTC. This codes for CASSQEPLDRGRNEQFF.

The chain uses TRBV7-3 and TRBJ1-6; D remains unclear. The CDR3 has 16 amino acids. Germline loops: CDR1 SGHTA, CDR2 FQGTGA. Deletions cut 2 bases from V and 7 bases from J, with 15 bases between. The CDR3 bases are TGTGCCAGCAGCTTACGGCCCAGTACCGAAAATTCACCCCTCCACTTT. Amino acids: CASSLRPSTENSPLHF.

The J gene is TRBJ1-5, the V gene TRBV18; a weak D match, TRBD1 (5 bases). The CDR3 contains 15 residues. Germline-derived CDR1 and CDR2 are KGHSH and LQKENI. Trimming left V 3 bases short and J 3 bases short, with 12 bases between. CDR3 in DNA: TGTGCCAGCTCACCTATAGCAGGGATCAATCAGCCCCAGCATTTT. The encoded protein is CASSPIAGINQPQHF.

The rearrangement links TRBV7-3 to TRBJ2-5; 7 bases fit TRBD1. V gave up 5 bases and J gave up 1 base; unmatched junction bases: 1. The CDR3 is 13 residues long. Germline CDR1 and CDR2: SGHTA and FQGTGA. The CDR3 is CASSRTGQETQYF. CDR3 sequence (DNA): TGTGCCAGCAGCCGGACAGGCCAAGAGACCCAGTACTTC.

The chain is built from TRBV5-1 and TRBJ2-3; D might be TRBD1 (6 bases). The germline CDR1 and CDR2 sequences are SGHRS and YFSETQ. V was trimmed by 3 bases and J by 3 bases, leaving 11 bases between them. The CDR3 extends over 14 amino acids. CDR3 sequence: CASSWAGVTDTQYF. CDR3 DNA: TGCGCCAGCAGCTGGGCAGGGGTAACAGATACGCAGTATTTT.

In DNA form, the CDR3 reads TGCAGTGCTAGGGAAGGGGCGGAGACCCAGTACTTC. This translates into CSAREGAETQYF. The chain recombines TRBV20-1 with TRBJ2-5; D perhaps matches TRBD1 (5 bases). The CDR3 has 12 residues. CDR1 and CDR2 from the germline V gene are DFQATT and SNEGSKA (reference sequence). The ends were cut back, 3 bases at V and 5 bases at J, with 10 bases in the middle.

The J gene is TRBJ1-1, the V gene TRBV4-3; D remains unclear. Germline values: CDR1 LGHNA, CDR2 YSLEER. The ends were cut back, 0 bases at V and 11 bases at J, with 19 bases in the middle. The CDR3 has 15 residues. The CDR3 loop reads CASSQDWSPRVAAFF. CDR3 in DNA: TGCGCCAGCAGCCAAGATTGGAGCCCCCGCGTGGCCGCTTTCTTT.

The chain uses TRBV28 and TRBJ1-1, with D possibly matching TRBD1 (5 bases). The ends were cut back, 6 bases at V and 9 bases at J, with 11 bases in the middle. CDR1 is MDHEN and CDR2 is SYDVKM in the germline V gene. The CDR3 runs 11 residues. The CDR3 reads CASSWGGKAFF. As DNA, the CDR3 is TGTGCCAGCAGCTGGGGGGGAAAAGCTTTCTTT.

This rearrangement joins TRBV9 to TRBJ2-1; D call uncertain. Germline loops: CDR1 SGDLS, CDR2 YYNGEE. The CDR3 covers 12 residues. Trimming cost V 7 bases and J 5 bases, with 10 bases left between them. The DNA of the CDR3 is TGTGCCAGCTCGATTCAAGACAATGAGCAGTTCTTC. This gives the protein CASSIQDNEQFF.

This sequence joins TRBV7-9 and TRBJ2-1, with D perhaps matching TRBD2 (7 bases). Germline CDR1 reads SEHNR; CDR2 reads FQNEAQ (reference sequence). The CDR3 is 17 amino acids. The V end lost 6 bases, the J end lost 5 bases, and 23 bases lay between the germline ends. This CDR3 is CASRPGTPRGDNNEQFF. The CDR3 nucleotides read TGTGCCAGCAGACCCGGGACACCTCGGGGGGACAACAATGAGCAGTTCTTC.

V is TRBV20-1 and J is TRBJ1-5, with 8 bases fitting TRBD1. J gave up 0 bases and V 5 bases, and 9 bases lay outside the gene matches. In germline, CDR1 is DFQATT, CDR2 SNEGSKA (reference sequence). The CDR3 is 16 residues long. This chain's CDR3 is CSALAGTGHSNQPQHF. CDR3 sequence (DNA): TGCAGTGCTCTTGCCGGGACAGGCCATAGCAATCAGCCCCAGCATTTT.

In this sample, this clonotype turned up once. The J gene is TRBJ2-2, the V gene TRBV12-3 or TRBV12-4, with TRBD2 matching over 13 bases. V was clipped by 6 bases and J by 6 bases; unmatched bases: 7. The CDR3 contains 16 residues. The CDR3 nucleotides read TGTGCCAGCAGCAAAGGGACTAGCGGGGTTGCCGGGGAGCTGTTTTTT. This codes for CASSKGTSGVAGELFF.

J is TRBJ2-7 and V is TRBV27, with 9 bases fitting TRBD1. The CDR3 contains 14 residues. V shed 6 bases and J 3 bases; nucleotides not matched to a gene: 6. CDR1 is MNHEY and CDR2 is SMNVEV in the germline V gene (reference sequence). CDR3 DNA: TGTGCCAGCAGGGGGGGACAGGGAAACTACGAGCAGTACTTC. It encodes CASRGGQGNYEQYF.

V gene TRBV20-1 combines with J gene TRBJ2-2; unclear D gene. CDR1 is DFQATT, CDR2 SNEGSKA, per germline (reference sequence). The V end was cut by 2 bases, the J end by 7 bases, with 11 bases between. The length of the CDR3 is 13 residues. For the CDR3, the DNA is TGCAGTGCTAGATCCCTCCGAGGCGGGGAGCTGTTTTTT. This encodes CSARSLRGGELFF.

This clonotype has a single count. This sequence joins TRBV24-1 and TRBJ2-2; 7 bases are a match to TRBD2. The germline gives CDR1 KGHDR, CDR2 SFDVKD. The CDR3 extends over 17 amino acids. V shed 3 bases, J shed 2 bases, and the junction held 8 bases outside the gene matches. The CDR3: CATSDTSRGSNTGELFF. For the CDR3, the DNA is TGTGCCACCAGTGATACCAGTCGCGGGAGTAACACCGGGGAGCTGTTTTTT.

V is TRBV6-5 and J is TRBJ2-5; 8 bases line up with TRBD2. Germline CDR1 reads MNHEY; CDR2 reads SVGAGI. This CDR3 contains 15 residues. V gave up 2 bases and J gave up 4 bases; unmatched junction bases: 6. The CDR3 DNA reads as TGTGCCAGCAGTTACCCGGGGGGGGGCCGAGAGACCCAGTACTTC. Amino acids: CASSYPGGGRETQYF.

This clonotype was seen a single time. The V and J genes are TRBV10-3 and TRBJ1-6; D is possibly TRBD1 (6 bases). In germline, CDR1 is ENHRY, CDR2 SYGVKD. The CDR3 has 15 residues. The germline V and J ends were trimmed by 5 bases and 5 bases, with 13 bases remaining between them. CDR3: CAISSGTSNNSPLHF. The CDR3 bases are TGTGCCATCAGTAGCGGGACAAGCAATAATTCACCCCTCCACTTT.

The chain couples TRBV5-1 to TRBJ1-1; D might be TRBD1 (5 bases). Germline CDR1 and CDR2: SGHRS and YFSETQ. The V end was cut by 7 bases, the J end by 0 bases, with 13 bases between. The CDR3 contains 14 residues. The CDR3 loop is CASGGGGMNTEAFF. The CDR3 DNA reads as TGCGCCAGCGGTGGGGGGGGGATGAACACTGAAGCTTTCTTT.

This sequence joins TRBV6-2 or TRBV6-3 and TRBJ1-1, with D perhaps matching TRBD1 (6 bases). Germline V gives CDR1 MNHEY, CDR2 SVGEGT. The CDR3 totals 15 residues. Trimming took off 2 bases at V and 0 bases at J, with 10 bases between the two ends. CDR3 sequence (DNA): TGTGCCAGCAGTTACGGGGGGCCCATGAACACTGAAGCTTTCTTT. Translation: CASSYGGPMNTEAFF.

The gene calls are TRBV11-2 and TRBJ2-7; D gene ambiguous. The CDR3 is 15 amino acids. V was shortened by 0 bases and J by 1 base, with 10 bases between the two germline ends. Germline V gene sequence: CDR1 SGHAT, CDR2 FQNNGV. The CDR3 DNA reads TGTGCCAGCAGCTTAGATCACGGAAAGTCCTACGAGCAGTACTTC. Translating it yields CASSLDHGKSYEQYF.

The chain combines TRBV11-3 with TRBJ2-1, with D unresolved. Germline V lookup: CDR1 SGHNT, CDR2 YENEEA. Trimming cost V 0 bases and J 9 bases, with 9 bases left between them. The CDR3 has 13 amino acids. The CDR3 sequence: CASSLEPRGEQFF. The CDR3 DNA follows: TGTGCCAGCAGCTTAGAACCCCGCGGTGAGCAGTTCTTC.